This TCR beta chain emerged from a study of T cell responses to AZD1222 COVID-19 vaccine. Clones were read by immunoSEQ multiplex PCR, and TCRdb kept only the in-frame ones, dropping some. The sample lists approximately 120,000 clones, roughly 84% occurring once. Analyses pooled second doses at about 4 or about 12 weeks. This clone has only a few counts. The V end was cut by 6 bases, the J end by 5 bases, with 23 bases between. The CDR3 totals 17 residues. The V gene's germline CDR1 is MDHEN and CDR2 SYDVKM. Sequences were derived from peripheral blood, sampled 28 days after the second AZD1222 dose. This chain links TRBV28 with TRBJ2-1, with D perhaps TRBD1 (5 bases). The sequence was collected from an adult who received the AZD1222 COVID-19 vaccine. CDR3 DNA: TGTGCCAGCAGCAGCCCCGGGTGGGGCGGTGGGAACAATGAGCAGTTCTTC. The encoded protein is CASSSPGWGGGNNEQFF.